One and the same sample provided the 31 T cell receptor beta chains below, sequenced in a study of CD8+ T cells in alopecia areata. Indicated treatment: oral pan-JAK inhibitor, 5-10 mg twice daily. The authors extracted RNA and reverse transcribed it into cDNA as the sequencing template. Method: immunoSEQ multiplex PCR; TCRdb's copy keeps in-frame clones and lacks some. The sample shows some 190,000 clones, about 47% of them seen only once. The material sequenced was CD8+ T cells sorted from blood, taken at week 52, from a patient treated with tofacitinib. The receptors stem from a human donor with alopecia areata.

This clone appeared once. This chain uses TRBV20-1 with TRBJ1-1, with TRBD1 as a possible D gene (6 bases). V lost 4 bases, J lost 8 bases, and 8 bases lay in between. The CDR3 is 10 residues long. CDR1 and CDR2 from the germline V gene are DFQATT and SNEGSKA (reference sequence). The CDR3 DNA sequence: TGCAGTGCTACACAGGGCGAAGCTTTCTTT. Translating it yields CSATQGEAFF.

The V gene is TRBV27, the J gene TRBJ1-1, with D uncertain. The CDR3 consists of 13 residues. Germline CDR1 reads MNHEY; CDR2 reads SMNVEV (reference sequence). Trimming took off 4 bases at V and 1 base at J, with 7 bases between the two ends. The CDR3 nucleotides read TGTGCCAGCAGTTGGATAAGGAACACTGAAGCTTTCTTT. This codes for CASSWIRNTEAFF.

About this clone: This may be a read error, as it is one base from a much larger clone. The sample has other DNA sequences that encode this CDR3 too. The chain links TRBV6-1 to TRBJ2-7, with unresolved D. Trimming left V 8 bases short and J 3 bases short, with 5 bases between. From germline, CDR1 is MNHNS and CDR2 SASEGT. This CDR3 is built from 10 residues. The CDR3 region is CASRDYEQYF. The CDR3 region has the DNA TGTGCCAGCCGAGACTACGAGCAGTACTTC.

Here the CDR3 DNA reads TGTGCCACCAGCAGAGACCGCCAATATCCCGACTATGGCTACACCTTC. This codes for CATSRDRQYPDYGYTF. The rearrangement uses TRBV15 and TRBJ1-2; D remains unclear. Germline CDR1 and CDR2: LNHNV and YYDKDF (reference sequence). Trimming removed 0 bases from V and 3 bases from J, with 14 bases in between. The CDR3 covers 16 residues. The full variable domain, rest sourced from reference TRBV15 and TRBJ1-2, is DAMVIQNPRYQVTQFGKPVTLSCSQTLNHNVMYWYQQKSSQAPKLLFHYYDKDFNNEADTPDNFQSRRPNTSFCFLDIRSPGLGDTAMYLCATSRDRQYPDYGYTFGSGTRLTVV.

V usage is TRBV27 and J usage is TRBJ2-7; D not certain. The ends were cut back, 2 bases at V and 2 bases at J, with 7 bases in the middle. The CDR3 loop spans 13 amino acids. Looked up from germline, CDR1 is MNHEY and CDR2 is SMNVEV (reference sequence). This CDR3 reads CASSLQQAYEQYF. The CDR3 nucleotides read TGTGCCAGCAGTTTACAGCAAGCCTACGAGCAGTACTTC.

This CDR3 is CASIREGFNSPLHF. CDR3 DNA sequence: TGTGCCAGCATCCGCGAGGGGTTTAATTCACCCCTCCACTTT. The V gene is TRBV2, the J gene TRBJ1-6; weak D call: TRBD1 (5 bases). There are 14 residues in the CDR3. V was shortened by 7 bases and J by 6 bases, with 13 bases between the two germline ends. Germline V gene sequence: CDR1 SNHLY, CDR2 FYNNEI. The full variable domain, in which reference TRBV2 and TRBJ1-6 provide the parts outside the CDR3, is EPEVTQTPSHQVTQMGQEVILRCVPISNHLYFYWYRQILGQKVEFLVSFYNNEISEKSEIFDDQFSVERPDGSNFTLKIRSTKLEDSAMYFCASIREGFNSPLHFGNGTRLTVT.

This chain links TRBV30 with TRBJ1-1; D remains ambiguous. CDR1 and CDR2 (germline): GTSNPN, SVGIG (reference sequence). The CDR3 sequence is 11 residues long. The germline V and J ends were trimmed by 1 base and 10 bases, with 10 bases remaining between them. As DNA, the CDR3 is TGTGCCTGGAGTGAAGGGTACGGAGCTTTCTTT. This encodes CAWSEGYGAFF.

The chain links TRBV27 to TRBJ2-3; TRBD1 might be the D (6 bases). Between the trimmed V and J ends, which lost 7 bases and 6 bases, there was a span of 17 bases. This CDR3 has 14 residues. The germline gives CDR1 MNHEY, CDR2 SMNVEV (reference sequence). CDR3 sequence reads: CASTTTGSGDTQYF. In DNA, the CDR3 is TGTGCCAGCACAACCACAGGGTCTGGTGATACGCAGTATTTT.

This clone was detected only a few times. This chain uses TRBV30 with TRBJ1-3; 7 positions match TRBD1. The CDR3 contains 14 residues. Germline V lookup: CDR1 GTSNPN, CDR2 SVGIG (reference sequence). V lost 0 bases and J lost 5; bases outside the gene matches: 4. CDR3 coding DNA: TGTGCCTGGAGTGTACCGACAGGGAGAAACACCATATATTTT. This translates into CAWSVPTGRNTIYF.

The chain couples TRBV13 to TRBJ1-5; possible D gene TRBD1, 6 bases. This CDR3 comprises 16 residues. Germline CDR1 reads PRHDT; CDR2 reads FYEKMQ (reference sequence). V was clipped by 5 bases and J by 1 base, with 15 bases between them. DNA of the CDR3: TGTGCCAGCAGCGAGGGGGGTTTTAGGAGCAATCAGCCCCAGCATTTT. It specifies CASSEGGFRSNQPQHF.

This sequence joins TRBV30 and TRBJ1-6; D possibly corresponds to TRBD1 (6 bases). The CDR3 has 13 amino acids. Germline V gives CDR1 GTSNPN, CDR2 SVGIG (reference sequence). The V end lost 5 bases, the J end lost 5 bases, and 10 bases lay between the germline ends. CDR3 in DNA: TGTGCCTGGGGCGGGGGGCATAATTCACCCCTCCACTTT. Translating it yields CAWGGGHNSPLHF.

This clone was detected only a few times. The chain couples TRBV6-5 to TRBJ1-2; D possibly corresponds to TRBD1 (6 bases). Trimming stripped 6 bases from V and 8 bases from J, with 13 bases between. This CDR3 has 12 amino acids. Germline loops: CDR1 MNHEY, CDR2 SVGAGI. This CDR3 is CASSPGTSGYTF. CDR3 DNA: TGTGCCAGCAGCCCCGGGACATCCGGCTACACCTTC.

This chain connects TRBV10-3 to TRBJ2-5, with 7 bases lining up with TRBD1. The CDR3 sequence is 15 residues long. V shed 0 bases, J shed 5 bases, and the junction held 6 bases outside the gene matches. CDR1 and CDR2 from the germline V gene are ENHRY and SYGVKD. The CDR3 loop reads CAISESTGYQETQYF. DNA of the CDR3: TGTGCCATCAGTGAGTCGACAGGGTATCAGGAGACCCAGTACTTC.

The rearrangement links TRBV7-2 to TRBJ1-5; TRBD1 matches at 8 bases. CDR3 length: 15 amino acids. V shed 4 bases, J shed 6 bases, and the junction held 8 bases outside the gene matches. Germline V lookup: CDR1 SGHTA, CDR2 FQGNSA. The CDR3 region is CASSSRTGTSQPQHF. The DNA for the CDR3 is TGTGCCAGCAGCTCACGGACAGGGACGAGTCAGCCCCAGCATTTT.

The rearrangement links TRBV7-9 to TRBJ2-1, with TRBD1 matching 7 bases. Trimming took 2 bases from V and 7 from J; bases not matched to a gene: 8. The CDR3 is 15 residues long. CDR1 SEHNR and CDR2 FQNEAQ come from the germline V gene (reference sequence). This chain's CDR3 is CASSLRQGVRNEQFF. CDR3 DNA: TGTGCCAGCAGCTTAAGACAGGGTGTTAGAAATGAGCAGTTCTTC.

The chain links TRBV5-1 to TRBJ2-3, with TRBD2 matching 9 bases. CDR3 size: 14 residues. Unmatched junction bases numbered 2, after V lost 0 bases and J lost 6 bases. Germline V CDR1 and CDR2: SGHRS, YFSETQ. This chain's CDR3 is CASSLGTSADTQYF. DNA for the CDR3: TGCGCCAGCAGCTTGGGGACTAGCGCTGATACGCAGTATTTT.

The chain has TRBV30 and TRBJ2-1; no definite D call. V was shortened by 0 bases and J by 9 bases, with 6 bases between the two germline ends. The length of the CDR3 is 11 residues. Looked up from germline, CDR1 is GTSNPN and CDR2 is SVGIG (reference sequence). The CDR3 region is CAWSVGGEQFF. The CDR3, as DNA: TGTGCCTGGAGTGTAGGTGGTGAGCAGTTCTTC. The full variable domain, with the rest looked up from reference TRBV30 and TRBJ2-1, is SQTIHQWPATLVQPVGSPLSLECTVEGTSNPNLYWYRQAAGRGLQLLFYSVGIGQISSEVPQNLSASRPQDRQFILSSKKLLLSDSGFYLCAWSVGGEQFFGPGTRLTVL.

This rearrangement joins TRBV5-6 to TRBJ2-1; D gene ambiguous. The CDR3 totals 12 residues. The germline V and J ends were trimmed by 2 bases and 7 bases, with 7 bases remaining between them. Germline values: CDR1 SGHDT, CDR2 YYEEEE. This CDR3 is CASSLQSNEQFF. The CDR3 DNA follows: TGTGCCAGCAGCTTACAGTCGAATGAGCAGTTCTTC. The full variable domain, its missing parts supplied by reference TRBV5-6 and TRBJ2-1, is DAGVTQSPTHLIKTRGQQVTLRCSPKSGHDTVSWYQQALGQGPQFIFQYYEEEERQRGNFPDRFSGHQFPNYSSELNVNALLLGDSALYLCASSLQSNEQFFGPGTRLTVL.

This clone was picked up many times. The chain uses TRBV19 and TRBJ1-2; D ambiguous. In germline, CDR1 is LNHDA, CDR2 SQIVND (reference sequence). V was trimmed by 4 bases and J by 8 bases, leaving 17 bases between them. The length of the CDR3 is 14 residues. CDR3 residues: CASSNLREALGYTF. The CDR3 nucleotides read TGTGCCAGTAGTAACCTACGCGAGGCCCTCGGCTACACCTTC.

The V call is TRBV2, the J call TRBJ1-5; D uncertain. The germline V and J ends were trimmed by 1 base and 2 bases, with 15 bases remaining between them. CDR1 SNHLY and CDR2 FYNNEI come from the germline V gene. CDR3 length equals 17 residues. The CDR3 DNA sequence: TGTGCCAGCAGTGAAGAGGGAAGAGCAGAAGGCAATCAGCCCCAGCATTTT. It yields the protein CASSEEGRAEGNQPQHF. Supplemented by reference TRBV2 and TRBJ1-5, the full variable domain reads EPEVTQTPSHQVTQMGQEVILRCVPISNHLYFYWYRQILGQKVEFLVSFYNNEISEKSEIFDDQFSVERPDGSNFTLKIRSTKLEDSAMYFCASSEEGRAEGNQPQHFGDGTRLSIL.

J is TRBJ2-7 and V is TRBV27; TRBD1 might be the D (5 bases). This CDR3 is 13 amino acids long. Germline values: CDR1 MNHEY, CDR2 SMNVEV (reference sequence). The V end lost 6 bases, the J end lost 7 bases, and 16 bases lay between the germline ends. CDR3 amino acids: CASSGQVDEEQYF. The DNA of the CDR3 is TGTGCCAGCAGCGGACAAGTGGATGAGGAGCAGTACTTC.

This chain joins TRBV25-1 and TRBJ2-1, with 7 nucleotides matching TRBD1. Germline V gene data show CDR1 as MGHDK and CDR2 as SYGVNS. V shed 3 bases and J 0 bases; nucleotides not matched to a gene: 5. This CDR3 region has 16 residues. CDR3 protein: CASSDGQESSYNEQFF. CDR3 coding DNA: TGTGCCAGCAGTGATGGACAGGAGAGCTCCTACAATGAGCAGTTCTTC.

The chain is built from TRBV6-1 and TRBJ1-5, with D unclear. Between the trimmed V and J ends, which lost 2 bases and 3 bases, there was a span of 8 bases. The CDR3 covers 14 residues. Germline-derived CDR1 and CDR2 are MNHNS and SASEGT. The CDR3 nucleotides read TGTGCCAGCAGTGAAAGGGCATTCAATCAGCCCCAGCATTTT. This gives the protein CASSERAFNQPQHF.

This clone was recorded many times. The V gene is TRBV5-6, the J gene TRBJ1-5; 9 positions match TRBD1. The trim removed 1 base at V and 3 bases at J, leaving 5 bases unmatched. Per germline, CDR1 SGHDT and CDR2 YYEEEE. This CDR3 contains 16 residues. Written as DNA, the CDR3 is TGTGCCAGCAGCTTGCTGACAGGGGGTTTCAATCAGCCCCAGCATTTT. Protein: CASSLLTGGFNQPQHF.

The genes are TRBV11-2 and TRBJ2-1, with 8 bases fitting TRBD1. Per germline, CDR1 SGHAT and CDR2 FQNNGV. J gave up 5 bases and V 4 bases, and 7 bases lay outside the gene matches. The CDR3 has 15 amino acids. CDR3 in amino acids: CASSSGQVRDNEQFF. In DNA, the CDR3 is TGTGCCAGCAGCTCGGGACAGGTCCGGGACAATGAGCAGTTCTTC.

The V gene is TRBV30, the J gene TRBJ1-1; D unclear. This CDR3 has 13 amino acids. CDR1 is GTSNPN and CDR2 is SVGIG in the germline V gene (reference sequence). Trimming shortened V by 0 bases and J by 1 base, and 6 bases separated the two germline ends. The DNA for the CDR3 is TGTGCCTGGAGTGTCGACAAGAACACTGAAGCTTTCTTT. Encoded protein: CAWSVDKNTEAFF. Supplemented by reference TRBV30 and TRBJ1-1, the full variable domain reads SQTIHQWPATLVQPVGSPLSLECTVEGTSNPNLYWYRQAAGRGLQLLFYSVGIGQISSEVPQNLSASRPQDRQFILSSKKLLLSDSGFYLCAWSVDKNTEAFFGQGTRLTVV.

This chain connects TRBV7-6 to TRBJ1-5; 7 nucleotides agree with TRBD1. This CDR3 is 17 amino acids long. J lost 9 bases, V lost 1 base, and 15 bases had no gene match. The germline V gene has CDR1 SGHVS and CDR2 FNYEAQ. The chain's CDR3 is CASSLGVGGDRVGPQHF. The CDR3 coding sequence is TGTGCCAGCAGCTTAGGTGTCGGAGGGGACAGAGTCGGGCCCCAGCATTTT.

This clone was detected a few times. The chain joins TRBV9 to TRBJ2-3; 12 bases are shared with TRBD2. V gave up 3 bases and J gave up 4 bases; unmatched junction bases: 9. Per germline, CDR1 SGDLS and CDR2 YYNGEE. The CDR3 length is 17 residues. This chain's CDR3 is CASSAHASGGAADTQYF. CDR3 bases: TGTGCCAGCAGCGCTCACGCTAGCGGGGGGGCTGCAGATACGCAGTATTTT.

This chain connects TRBV13 to TRBJ1-6, with D possibly TRBD1 on 5 matching bases. This CDR3 region has 14 residues. From germline, CDR1 is PRHDT and CDR2 FYEKMQ (reference sequence). V lost 0 bases and J 10 bases, leaving 10 bases between the germline ends. As DNA, the CDR3 is TGTGCCAGCAGCTTAGGCCGGGGGATCTCACCCCTCCACTTT. Amino acids: CASSLGRGISPLHF. Variable domain in full (rest from reference TRBV13 and TRBJ1-6): AAGVIQSPRHLIKEKRETATLKCYPIPRHDTVYWYQQGPGQDPQFLISFYEKMQSDKGSIPDRFSAQQFSDYHSELNMSSLELGDSALYFCASSLGRGISPLHFGNGTRLTVT.

J is TRBJ1-2 and V is TRBV29-1, with 8 positions matching TRBD1. The J segment lost 4 bases and the V segment lost 4 bases, leaving 5 bases of the junction unmatched. Germline CDR1 is SQVTM and CDR2 is ANQGSEA. The CDR3 is made up of 13 amino acids. The CDR3 is CSVVSGGGYGYTF. The CDR3 DNA is TGCAGCGTTGTATCAGGGGGCGGCTATGGCTACACCTTC.

This clone was observed a handful of times. This sequence joins TRBV5-1 and TRBJ1-4; maybe TRBD1 (5 bases). The CDR3 sequence is 15 residues long. Germline-derived CDR1 and CDR2 are SGHRS and YFSETQ. V was shortened by 4 bases and J by 0 bases, with 10 bases between the two germline ends. For the CDR3, the DNA is TGCGCCAGCAGCAACGACAGTTCAACTAATGAAAAACTGTTTTTT. This encodes CASSNDSSTNEKLFF.